These T cell receptor beta chains were read from a single sample in a study of T-cell reconstitution after alpha-beta-depleted transplantation in children. TCRdb reprocessed the PCR reads via MiXCR and lists one record per CDR3 protein. The sample comprises about 980,000 distinct CDR3 sequences, roughly 29% of which are singletons, and more than 25% rests with the top ten. Here the sequenced sample was PBMCs, mostly from graft donor cells, taken 360 days after TCRalphabeta/CD19-depleted stem cell transplant. These receptors all stem from a boy under three years old who had a stem cell transplant for SCID, so the T cells may come from the graft donor. CDR3s include the opening cysteine and the closing phenylalanine or tryptophan. Each record gives: J gene, D gene, clone size, V gene, CDR3 DNA, CDR3 protein. A D gene is named only where the DNA matches it firmly. Not all rows give a size; the values are once, few, many and, for expanded clones, a class.

TRBJ1-1 | . | once | TRBV5-1 | TGCGCCAGCAGCTGGGCGGGGGTGCGAGACCGGACTGAAGCTTTCTTT | CASSWAGVRDRTEAFF
TRBJ2-7 | . | once | TRBV7-6 | TGTGCCAGCAGTCCAAGTGACGAGCGCTACGAGCAGTACTTC | CASSPSDERYEQYF
TRBJ2-5 | TRBD2 | . | TRBV3-1 | TGTGCCAGCAGCCCCCTAAGCCTACTAGCGGGGGGCCACCAAGAGACCCAGTACTTC | CASSPLSLLAGGHQETQYF
TRBJ2-1 | . | . | TRBV20-1 | TGCAGTGCTAGGGGACCGAGGCGAGACGTCAATGAGCAGTTCTTC | CSARGPRRDVNEQFF
TRBJ2-1 | . | . | TRBV20-1 | TGCAGTGCTAGTGACTCCCAAAGGGGGGTCGAGTTCTTC | CSASDSQRGVEFF
TRBJ2-2 | . | few | TRBV4-3 | TGCGCCAGCAGCCAAACTCGTTTCACCGGGGAGCTGTTTTTT | CASSQTRFTGELFF
TRBJ1-1 | . | few | TRBV9 | TGTGCCAGCAGCGCACAGGGCCGGGGAAAAGCTTTCTTT | CASSAQGRGKAFF
TRBJ2-7 | . | . | TRBV2 | TGTGCCAGCAGTGTTCCGGACTCCGAGGTCTACGAGCAGTACTTC | CASSVPDSEVYEQYF
TRBJ2-1 | . | . | TRBV20-1 | TGCAGTGCTAGAAAGTACTTCCCCTACAATGAGCAGTTCTTC | CSARKYFPYNEQFF
TRBJ2-3 | . | many | TRBV6-2/TRBV6-3 | TGTGCCAGCAGTTGGCGTCCAGATACGCAGTATTTT | CASSWRPDTQYF
TRBJ2-1 | . | few | TRBV20-1 | TGCAGTGCTAGAGTTTTATCACAGTCCTACAATGAGCAGTTCTTC | CSARVLSQSYNEQFF
TRBJ2-1 | . | . | TRBV7-6 | TGTGCCAGCAGCTTATTCCCCCCCCCGGGCCTCATATACAATGAGCAGTTCTTC | CASSLFPPPGLIYNEQFF
TRBJ2-7 | . | few | TRBV12-3/TRBV12-4 | TGTGCCAGCAGTTTTCACGGCTACGAGCAGTACTTC | CASSFHGYEQYF
TRBJ2-4 | TRBD1 | once | TRBV27 | TGTGCCAGCAGTTTCGGCCAGGGGGTATCGGCCAAAAACATTCAGTACTTC | CASSFGQGVSAKNIQYF
TRBJ1-2 | . | . | TRBV6-1 | TGTGCCAGCAGCCAGGCGGAAACCAGCTATGGCTACACCTTC | CASSQAETSYGYTF
TRBJ1-5 | . | . | TRBV19 | TGTGCCAGTAGCGGCTTTAGCAATCAGCCCCAGCATTTT | CASSGFSNQPQHF
TRBJ2-7 | TRBD1 | few | TRBV4-2 | TGTGCCAGCAGCCAAGACGGGACAGGGCGCGAGCAGTACTTC | CASSQDGTGREQYF
TRBJ2-1 | . | . | TRBV15 | TGTGCCACCAGCATCCCAGGTGGGGTAAACAATGAGCAGTTCTTC | CATSIPGGVNNEQFF
TRBJ2-3 | TRBD1 | . | TRBV15 | TGTGCCACCAGCAGGGGACAGGGAGGCGCAGATACGCAGTATTTT | CATSRGQGGADTQYF
TRBJ2-2 | TRBD1 | few | TRBV5-1 | TGCGCCAGCAGCTACCACCCCGGACAGGGTTTCAACACCGGGGAGCTGTTTTTT | CASSYHPGQGFNTGELFF
TRBJ1-1 | TRBD1 | . | TRBV6-2/TRBV6-3 | TGTGCCAGCAGTCCATCCGACAGGGGCAACACTGAAGCTTTCTTT | CASSPSDRGNTEAFF
TRBJ1-1 | . | few | TRBV21-1 | TGTGCCAGCAGCAACCGGCGAGGTGAATGCACTGAAGCTTTCTTT | CASSNRRGECTEAFF
TRBJ1-1 | . | . | TRBV28 | TGTGCCAGCAGTCAGACGTACGCTGAAGCTTTCTTT | CASSQTYAEAFF
TRBJ2-5 | TRBD2 | few | TRBV7-6 | TGTGCCAGCAGCTCCGCGGGGGGCCCCCAAGAGACCCAGTACTTC | CASSSAGGPQETQYF
TRBJ2-3 | . | . | TRBV20-1 | TGCAGTGCTAGCGGGGATAATCTCGCAGACACGCAGTATTTT | CSASGDNLADTQYF
TRBJ2-2 | . | few | TRBV5-1 | TGCGCCAGCAGCTTTTATCCGTCGGGGGCGAGGACCGGGGAGCTGTTTTTT | CASSFYPSGARTGELFF
TRBJ2-2 | TRBD2 | . | TRBV20-1 | TGCAGTGTCGCAGGAGCGGGGGGAGGCACCGGGGAGCTGTTTTTT | CSVAGAGGGTGELFF
TRBJ2-5 | . | . | TRBV19 | TGTGCCAGTAGTATAGGGTTGGCTAGCTGGGAGACCCAGTACTTC | CASSIGLASWETQYF
TRBJ2-3 | TRBD2 | many | TRBV4-1 | TGCGCCAGCAGCCAAGGCCGACTAGCGGGCACAGATACGCAGTATTTT | CASSQGRLAGTDTQYF
TRBJ2-3 | . | . | TRBV4-1 | TGCGCCAGCAGCCAAGATCAGGTAGATACGCAGTATTTT | CASSQDQVDTQYF
TRBJ2-7 | TRBD2 | . | TRBV27 | TGTGCCAGCAGTTCCTTTGGACTAGCGGAGCAGTACTTC | CASSSFGLAEQYF
TRBJ2-1 | . | . | TRBV12-3/TRBV12-4 | TGTGCCAGCAGGGTCGCGGACAGCTCCTACAATGAGCAGTTCTTC | CASRVADSSYNEQFF
TRBJ1-2 | TRBD1 | . | TRBV6-1 | TGTGCCAGCAGTCGGACAGGGACTAACTATGGCTACACCTTC | CASSRTGTNYGYTF
TRBJ2-1 | TRBD2 | few | TRBV7-3 | TGTGCCAGCAGCACCCTAGCGGGGGGCGGGGAGGGTGAGCAGTTCTTC | CASSTLAGGGEGEQFF
TRBJ2-7 | TRBD1 | . | TRBV12-3/TRBV12-4 | TGTGCCAGCAACACCGGGACAGGGGTCTCCTACGAGCAGTACTTC | CASNTGTGVSYEQYF
TRBJ1-5 | . | . | TRBV20-1 | TGCAGTGCTAGAGGGAGCGGTAGCAATCAGCCCCAGCATTTT | CSARGSGSNQPQHF
TRBJ2-1 | . | few | TRBV5-1 | TGCGCCAGCAGCCTGGACACCTCGGGCTTGGAGCAGTTCTTC | CASSLDTSGLEQFF
TRBJ1-1 | . | . | TRBV15 | TGTGCCACCAGCAGGAGGGCAGGGGATTTAATGAACACTGAAGCTTTCTTT | CATSRRAGDLMNTEAFF
TRBJ1-4 | . | few | TRBV15 | TGTGCCACCAGTCTGGATGAAAAACTGTTTTTT | CATSLDEKLFF